This T cell receptor (beta chain) was sequenced in a study of cytotoxic CD8 clonotypes in ibrutinib-treated CLL. The CDR3 has 16 residues. Germline V lookup: CDR1 PRHDT, CDR2 FYEKMQ (reference sequence). V shed 0 bases and J shed 0 bases, with 9 bases lying between them. The protocol was immunoSEQ multiplex PCR, while the TCRdb copy is restricted to in-frame clones and leaves out a portion. The table includes about 45,000 clones, 50% to 75% detected once. Study results and limitations: Baseline-level clonality went beyond age-matched healthy donors and moved in step with circulating CD8+ T-cell counts.

Concerning this clone itself: Its antigen remains unknown.

V usage is TRBV13 and J usage is TRBJ1-3; D not certain. This specimen was PBMCs, taken after 24 months of ibrutinib treatment. This sequence was found in a human donor with chronic lymphocytic leukemia. The CDR3 DNA reads TGTGCCAGCAGCTTAGGCCTCACCTTCTCTGGAAACACCATATATTTT. Amino acid sequence: CASSLGLTFSGNTIYF.